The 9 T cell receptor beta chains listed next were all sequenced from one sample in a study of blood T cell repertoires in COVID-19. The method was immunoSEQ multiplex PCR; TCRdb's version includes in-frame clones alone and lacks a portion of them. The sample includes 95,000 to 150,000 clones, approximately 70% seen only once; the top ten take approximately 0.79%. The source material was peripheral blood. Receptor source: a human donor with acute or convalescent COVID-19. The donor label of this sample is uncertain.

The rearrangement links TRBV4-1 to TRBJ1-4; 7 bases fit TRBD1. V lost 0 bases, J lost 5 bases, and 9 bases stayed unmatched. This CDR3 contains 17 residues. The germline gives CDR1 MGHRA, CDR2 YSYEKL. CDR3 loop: CASSQEGAGGTNEKLFF. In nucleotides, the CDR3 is TGCGCCAGCAGCCAAGAAGGGGCAGGGGGAACAAATGAAAAACTGTTTTTT.

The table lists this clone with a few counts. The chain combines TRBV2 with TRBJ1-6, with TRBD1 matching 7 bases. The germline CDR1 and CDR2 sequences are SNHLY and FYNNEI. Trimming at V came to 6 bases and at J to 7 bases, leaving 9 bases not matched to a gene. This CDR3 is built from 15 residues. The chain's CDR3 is CASRGQSRANSPLHF. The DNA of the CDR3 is TGTGCCAGCAGGGGACAGTCGCGAGCGAATTCACCCCTCCACTTT.

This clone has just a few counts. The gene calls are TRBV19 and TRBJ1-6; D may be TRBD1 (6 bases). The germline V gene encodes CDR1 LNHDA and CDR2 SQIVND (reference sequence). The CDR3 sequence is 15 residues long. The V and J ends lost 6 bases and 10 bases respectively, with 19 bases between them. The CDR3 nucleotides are TGTGCCAGTAGCCTCCGGGCAGGGGATCTCTCACCCCTCCACTTT. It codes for CASSLRAGDLSPLHF.

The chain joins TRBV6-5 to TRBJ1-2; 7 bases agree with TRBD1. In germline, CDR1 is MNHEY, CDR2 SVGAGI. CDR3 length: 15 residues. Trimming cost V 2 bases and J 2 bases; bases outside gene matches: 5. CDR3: CASSYATGTNYGYTF. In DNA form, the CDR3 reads TGTGCCAGCAGTTACGCGACAGGGACCAACTATGGCTACACCTTC.

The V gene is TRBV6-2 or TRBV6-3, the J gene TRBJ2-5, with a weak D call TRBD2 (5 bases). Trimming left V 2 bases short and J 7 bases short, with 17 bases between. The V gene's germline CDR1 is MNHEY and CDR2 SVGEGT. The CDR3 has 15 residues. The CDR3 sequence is CASSYPGSSWGTQYF. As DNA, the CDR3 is TGTGCCAGCAGTTACCCGGGGTCGAGTTGGGGGACCCAGTACTTC.

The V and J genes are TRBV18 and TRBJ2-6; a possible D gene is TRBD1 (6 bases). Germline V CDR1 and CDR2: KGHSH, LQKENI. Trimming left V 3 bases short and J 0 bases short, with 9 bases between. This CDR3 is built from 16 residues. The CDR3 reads CASSPDSNSGANVLTF. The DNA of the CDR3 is TGTGCCAGCTCACCGGACAGTAACTCTGGGGCCAACGTCCTGACTTTC.

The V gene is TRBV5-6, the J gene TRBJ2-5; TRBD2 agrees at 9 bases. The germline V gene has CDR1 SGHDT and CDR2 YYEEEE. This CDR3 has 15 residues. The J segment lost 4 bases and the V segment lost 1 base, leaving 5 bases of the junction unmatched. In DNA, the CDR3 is TGTGCCAGCAGCTTGTTGTTAGCGGGGGTAGAGACCCAGTACTTC. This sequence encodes CASSLLLAGVETQYF.

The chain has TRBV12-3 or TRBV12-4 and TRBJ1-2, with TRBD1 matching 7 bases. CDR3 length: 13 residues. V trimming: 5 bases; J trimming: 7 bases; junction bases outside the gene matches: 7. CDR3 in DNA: TGTGCCAGCAGTCAAGGGACAGACTTTGGCTACACCTTC. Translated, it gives CASSQGTDFGYTF.

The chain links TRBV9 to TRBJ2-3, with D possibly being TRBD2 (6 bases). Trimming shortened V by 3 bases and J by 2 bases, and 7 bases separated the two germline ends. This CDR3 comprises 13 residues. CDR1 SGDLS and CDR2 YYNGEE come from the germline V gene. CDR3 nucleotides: TGTGCCAGCAGCGCGGGGGTCACAGATACGCAGTATTTT. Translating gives CASSAGVTDTQYF.